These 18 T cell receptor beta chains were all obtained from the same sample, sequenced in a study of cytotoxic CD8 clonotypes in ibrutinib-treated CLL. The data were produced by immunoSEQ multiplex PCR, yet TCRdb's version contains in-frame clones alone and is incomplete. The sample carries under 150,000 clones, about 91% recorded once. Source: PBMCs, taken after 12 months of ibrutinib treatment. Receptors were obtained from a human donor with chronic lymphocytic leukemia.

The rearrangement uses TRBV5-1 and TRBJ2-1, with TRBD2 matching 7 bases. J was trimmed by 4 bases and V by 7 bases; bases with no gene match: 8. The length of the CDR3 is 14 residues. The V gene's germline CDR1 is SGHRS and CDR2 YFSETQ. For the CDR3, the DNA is TGCGCCAGCCAACCGGGACTACAGTACAATGAGCAGTTCTTC. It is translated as CASQPGLQYNEQFF.

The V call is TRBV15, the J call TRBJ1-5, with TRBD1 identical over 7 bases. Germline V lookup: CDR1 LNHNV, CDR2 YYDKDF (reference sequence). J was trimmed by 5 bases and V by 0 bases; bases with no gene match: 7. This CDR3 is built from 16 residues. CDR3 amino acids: CATSRDLEGADQPQHF. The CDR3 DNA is TGTGCCACCAGCAGAGATTTGGAGGGGGCAGATCAGCCCCAGCATTTT.

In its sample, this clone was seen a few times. The CDR3 region has the DNA TGTGCCAGCAGTTTAATCGGGCTAGCGGGCACCGGGGAGCTGTTTTTT. This encodes CASSLIGLAGTGELFF. The chain employs TRBV27 and TRBJ2-2, with 8 bases aligning to TRBD2. V was clipped by 2 bases and J by 4 bases; unmatched bases: 6. Germline V gene lookup returns CDR1 MNHEY and CDR2 SMNVEV (reference sequence). This CDR3 is built from 16 residues.

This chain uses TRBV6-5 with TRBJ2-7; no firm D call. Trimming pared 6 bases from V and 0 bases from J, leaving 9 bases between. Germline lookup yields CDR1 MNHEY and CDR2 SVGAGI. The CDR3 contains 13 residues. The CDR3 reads CASRLQLSYEQYF. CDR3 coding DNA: TGTGCCAGCAGGCTACAGCTCTCCTACGAGCAGTACTTC.

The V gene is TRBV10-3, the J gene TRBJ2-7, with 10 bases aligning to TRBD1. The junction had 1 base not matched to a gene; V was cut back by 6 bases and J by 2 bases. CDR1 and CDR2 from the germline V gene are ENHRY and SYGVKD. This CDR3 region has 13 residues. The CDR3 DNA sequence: TGTGCCATCAGGGACAGGGGGACCTACGAGCAGTACTTC. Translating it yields CAIRDRGTYEQYF.

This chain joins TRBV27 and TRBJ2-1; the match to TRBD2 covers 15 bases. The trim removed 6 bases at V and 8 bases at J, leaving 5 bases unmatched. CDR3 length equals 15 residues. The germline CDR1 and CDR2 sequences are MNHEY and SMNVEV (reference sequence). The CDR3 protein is CASSEGLAGGYEQFF. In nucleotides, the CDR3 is TGTGCCAGCAGCGAGGGACTAGCGGGAGGCTATGAGCAGTTCTTC.

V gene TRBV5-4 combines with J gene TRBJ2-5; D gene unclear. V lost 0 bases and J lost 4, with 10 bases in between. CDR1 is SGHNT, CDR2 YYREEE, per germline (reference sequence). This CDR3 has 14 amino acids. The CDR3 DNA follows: TGTGCCAGCAGCTTGGGGCTAGTCCCAGAGACCCAGTACTTC. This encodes CASSLGLVPETQYF.

The CDR3 protein is CASSLTSGKVYNEQFF. The DNA of the CDR3 is TGTGCCAGCAGCTTAACTAGCGGGAAAGTTTACAATGAGCAGTTCTTC. This sequence joins TRBV11-3 and TRBJ2-1; 10 bases align to TRBD2. Germline values: CDR1 SGHNT, CDR2 YENEEA. Losses at the gene ends were 2 bases for V and 4 bases for J; bases not matched to a gene: 5. The CDR3 sequence is 16 residues long. The whole variable domain, remainder taken from reference TRBV11-3 and TRBJ2-1, is EAGVVQSPRYKIIEKKQPVAFWCNPISGHNTLYWYLQNLGQGPELLIRYENEEAVDDSQLPKDRFSAERLKGVDSTLKIQPAELGDSAVYLCASSLTSGKVYNEQFFGPGTRLTVL.

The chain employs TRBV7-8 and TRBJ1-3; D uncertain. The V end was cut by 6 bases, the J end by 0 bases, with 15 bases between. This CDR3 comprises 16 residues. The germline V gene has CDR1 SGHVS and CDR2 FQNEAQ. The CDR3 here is CASSLIGRSSGNTIYF. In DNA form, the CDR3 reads TGTGCCAGCAGTTTAATAGGACGGTCCTCTGGAAACACCATATATTTT.

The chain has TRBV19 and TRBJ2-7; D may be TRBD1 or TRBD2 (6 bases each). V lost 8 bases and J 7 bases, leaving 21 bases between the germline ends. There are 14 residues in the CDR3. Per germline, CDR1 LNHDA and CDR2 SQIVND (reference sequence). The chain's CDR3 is CASSNQGRLGEQYF. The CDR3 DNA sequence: TGTGCCAGTTCCAACCAGGGGAGGTTAGGGGAGCAGTACTTC.

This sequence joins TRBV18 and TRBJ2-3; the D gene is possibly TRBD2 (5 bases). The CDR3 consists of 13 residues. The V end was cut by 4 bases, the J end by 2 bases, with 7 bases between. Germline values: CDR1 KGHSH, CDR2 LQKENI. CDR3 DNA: TGTGCCAGCTCACAGGAGGACACAGATACGCAGTATTTT. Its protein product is CASSQEDTDTQYF.

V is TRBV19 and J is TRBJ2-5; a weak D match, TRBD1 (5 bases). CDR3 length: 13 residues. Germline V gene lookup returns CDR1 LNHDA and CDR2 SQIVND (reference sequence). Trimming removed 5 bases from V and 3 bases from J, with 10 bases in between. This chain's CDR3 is CASSGQYKETQYF. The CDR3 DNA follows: TGTGCCAGTAGTGGACAATACAAAGAGACCCAGTACTTC.

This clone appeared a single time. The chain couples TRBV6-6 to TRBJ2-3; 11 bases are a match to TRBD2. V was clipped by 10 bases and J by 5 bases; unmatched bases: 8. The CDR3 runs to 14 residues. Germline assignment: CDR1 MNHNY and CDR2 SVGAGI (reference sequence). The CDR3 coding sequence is TGTGCCATCGCCCCTGGGACTAGCGGAGATACGCAGTATTTT. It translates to CAIAPGTSGDTQYF.

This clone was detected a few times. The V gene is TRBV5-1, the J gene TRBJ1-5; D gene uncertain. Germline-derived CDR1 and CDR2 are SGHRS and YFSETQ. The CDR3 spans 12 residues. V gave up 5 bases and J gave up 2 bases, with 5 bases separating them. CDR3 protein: CASREGNQPQHF. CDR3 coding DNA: TGCGCCAGCAGGGAGGGCAATCAGCCCCAGCATTTT.

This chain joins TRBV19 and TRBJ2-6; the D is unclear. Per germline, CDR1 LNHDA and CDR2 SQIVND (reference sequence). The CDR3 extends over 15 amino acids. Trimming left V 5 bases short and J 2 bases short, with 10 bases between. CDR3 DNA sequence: TGTGCCAGTAGTTCCCGCACGCCTGGGGCCAACGTCCTGACTTTC. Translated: CASSSRTPGANVLTF.

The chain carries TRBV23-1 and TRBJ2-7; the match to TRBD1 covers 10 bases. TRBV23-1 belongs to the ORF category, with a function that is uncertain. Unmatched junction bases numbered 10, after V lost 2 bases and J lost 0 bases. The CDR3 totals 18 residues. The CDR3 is CASSQVQSGTGVSYEQYF. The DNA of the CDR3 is TGCGCCAGCAGTCAAGTCCAGAGCGGGACAGGGGTCTCCTACGAGCAGTACTTC.

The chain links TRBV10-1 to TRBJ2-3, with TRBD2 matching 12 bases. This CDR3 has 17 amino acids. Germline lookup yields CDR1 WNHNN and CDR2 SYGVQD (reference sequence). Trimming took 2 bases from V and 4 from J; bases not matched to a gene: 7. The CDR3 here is CASSERLAGALSDTQYF. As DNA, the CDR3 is TGCGCCAGCAGTGAGCGACTAGCGGGAGCATTGTCAGATACGCAGTATTTT.

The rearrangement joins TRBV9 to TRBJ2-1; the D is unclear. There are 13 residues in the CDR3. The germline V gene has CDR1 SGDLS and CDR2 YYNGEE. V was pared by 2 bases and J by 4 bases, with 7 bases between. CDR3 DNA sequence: TGTGCCAGCAGCGTGGGCACGTACAATGAGCAGTTCTTC. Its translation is CASSVGTYNEQFF.